This is a list of T cell receptor beta chains from one sample in a study of Graves' ophthalmopathy and Graves' hyperthyroidism. From the multiplex PCR reads, TCRdb called clonotypes with MiXCR, one entry per CDR3 protein. Found here are roughly 480,000 distinct CDR3 sequences, over 13% of them singletons; the top ten hold approximately 9.8%. Source material: blood. Receptors were obtained from a woman in her twenties or thirties with Graves' ophthalmopathy. CDR3s include the opening cysteine and the closing phenylalanine or tryptophan. D genes are given only for firm matches. Size is stated for part of the rows, as once, few or many counts, or as a class when the clone is expanded.

-	many	TRBV7-9	TRBJ2-5	CASSLERVQETQYF	TGTGCCAGCAGCTTAGAAAGGGTCCAAGAGACCCAGTACTTC
-	-	TRBV30	TRBJ1-3	CAWSRLTGGSSGNTIYF	TGTGCCTGGAGCCGTCTTACCGGGGGCAGCTCTGGAAACACCATATATTTT
-	many	TRBV7-2	TRBJ1-5	CASSFLGGNQPQHF	TGTGCCAGCAGCTTTTTGGGGGGGAATCAGCCCCAGCATTTT
-	many	TRBV27	TRBJ1-5	CASSFGGVQPQHF	TGTGCCAGCAGTTTCGGTGGGGTCCAGCCCCAGCATTTT
-	many	TRBV6-1	TRBJ1-1	CASSVPYRAAPLNTEAFF	TGTGCCAGCAGTGTGCCATACCGGGCAGCGCCTTTGAACACTGAAGCTTTCTTT
-	many	TRBV6-5	TRBJ2-7	CASSYSKLAGSYEQYF	TGTGCCAGCAGTTACTCGAAGCTTGCGGGCTCCTACGAGCAGTACTTC
TRBD1	-	TRBV12-3/TRBV12-4	TRBJ2-2	CSSRPGQGASTGELFF	TGTTCCAGCAGGCCAGGACAGGGGGCGAGCACCGGGGAGCTGTTTTTT
-	-	TRBV11-2	TRBJ2-2	CASRTTAGIAGELFF	TGTGCCAGCAGGACAACGGCGGGCATTGCCGGGGAGCTGTTTTTT
-	many	TRBV4-2	TRBJ1-2	CASSHSAGGRDYGYTF	TGTGCCAGCAGCCATTCGGCAGGAGGTAGAGACTATGGCTACACCTTC
TRBD2	-	TRBV4-2	TRBJ2-2	CASSQETSGRAGTGELFF	TGTGCCAGCAGCCAAGAGACTAGCGGGAGGGCCGGCACCGGGGAGCTGTTTTTT
-	many	TRBV28	TRBJ1-1	CASSSGTAKAFF	TGTGCCAGCAGTTCGGGGACGGCTAAAGCTTTCTTT
TRBD1	many	TRBV7-3	TRBJ1-2	CASSLTLMDRGGYTF	TGTGCCAGCAGCTTAACCTTGATGGACAGGGGCGGCTACACCTTC
TRBD2	many	TRBV6-5	TRBJ2-2	CASSYTSGSPNTGELFF	TGTGCCAGCAGTTACACTAGCGGGAGCCCTAACACCGGGGAGCTGTTTTTT
TRBD2	many	TRBV12-3/TRBV12-4	TRBJ2-5	CASSLASGRTIETQYF	TGTGCCAGCAGTCTGGCTAGCGGGAGGACGATAGAGACCCAGTACTTC
TRBD1	many	TRBV7-9	TRBJ1-6	CASSLETGANSPLHF	TGTGCCAGCAGCTTAGAAACAGGGGCTAATTCACCCCTCCACTTT
TRBD1	many	TRBV7-2	TRBJ2-7	CASSLGQGPSYEQYF	TGTGCCAGCAGCTTAGGACAGGGGCCTTCCTACGAGCAGTACTTC
-	many	TRBV9	TRBJ2-7	CASSVDPGREYEQYF	TGTGCCAGCAGCGTAGATCCGGGTAGGGAATACGAGCAGTACTTC
-	-	TRBV28	TRBJ1-1	CASNLGGGVNTEAFF	TGTGCCAGCAATTTAGGTGGGGGGGTGAACACTGAGGCTTTCTTT
-	-	TRBV12-3/TRBV12-4	TRBJ1-2	CASTGTGIYGYTF	TGTGCCAGCACCGGAACAGGAATCTATGGCTACACCTTC
-	many	TRBV9	TRBJ1-3	CASSAPLEDTIYF	TGTGCCAGCAGCGCCCCTCTCGAGGACACCATATATTTT
-	many	TRBV24-1	TRBJ2-5	CATSDLPYPLAEGEETQYF	TGTGCCACCAGTGATTTGCCTTACCCCCTCGCCGAGGGTGAAGAGACCCAGTACTTC
-	many	TRBV4-1	TRBJ2-5	CASSQAGSVGPDGQETQYF	TGCGCCAGCAGCCAAGCTGGGTCAGTAGGCCCGGACGGACAAGAGACCCAGTACTTC
-	many	TRBV12-3/TRBV12-4	TRBJ1-1	CASKDGNTEAFF	TGTGCCAGCAAAGACGGGAACACTGAAGCTTTCTTT
TRBD1	-	TRBV3-1	TRBJ1-6	CASSPDWDRRNSHLHF	TGTGCCAGCAGCCCTGATTGGGACAGGAGAAATTCACACCTCCACTTT
-	-	TRBV2	TRBJ2-7	CASSEFGTQSYEQYF	TGTGCCAGCAGTGAATTCGGGACACAGTCCTACGAGCAGTACTTC
-	many	TRBV29-1	TRBJ2-7	CSVEEGKPYEQYF	TGCAGCGTCGAGGAGGGAAAGCCCTACGAGCAGTACTTC
-	many	TRBV27	TRBJ2-2	CASSMRPHSTGELFF	TGTGCCAGCAGTATGAGACCCCACTCCACCGGGGAGCTGTTTTTT
-	-	TRBV6-1	TRBJ1-1	CASSAAEGDTDAFF	TGTGCCAGCAGCGCCGCAGAGGGTGACACTGATGCTTTCTTT
-	many	TRBV7-2	TRBJ2-5	CASSTSPFETQYF	TGTGCCAGCAGCACAAGTCCCTTCGAGACCCAGTACTTC
-	many	TRBV7-2	TRBJ2-5	CASSSGFRETQYF	TGTGCCAGCAGCTCGGGGTTCAGGGAGACCCAGTACTTC
-	-	TRBV7-8	TRBJ2-7	CASSTFPGTEQYF	TGTGCCAGCAGCACGTTTCCCGGGACCGAGCAGTACTTC
-	many	TRBV12-3/TRBV12-4	TRBJ2-7	CASSLGGRINEQYF	TGTGCCAGCAGTTTAGGTGGGAGGATCAACGAGCAGTACTTC